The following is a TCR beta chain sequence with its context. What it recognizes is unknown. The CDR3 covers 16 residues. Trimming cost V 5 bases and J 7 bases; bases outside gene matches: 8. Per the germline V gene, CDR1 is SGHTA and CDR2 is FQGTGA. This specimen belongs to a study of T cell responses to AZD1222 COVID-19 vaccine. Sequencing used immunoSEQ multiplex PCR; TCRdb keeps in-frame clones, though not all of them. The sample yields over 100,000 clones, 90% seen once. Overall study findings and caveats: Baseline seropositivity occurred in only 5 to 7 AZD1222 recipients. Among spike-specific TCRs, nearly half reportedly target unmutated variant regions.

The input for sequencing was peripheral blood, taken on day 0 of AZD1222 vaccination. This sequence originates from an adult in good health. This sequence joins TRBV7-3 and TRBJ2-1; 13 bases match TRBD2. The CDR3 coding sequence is TGTGCCAGCAGCGCAACACTAGCGGGGGGGCTAAATGAGCAGTTCTTC. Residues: CASSATLAGGLNEQFF.